These 31 T cell receptor beta chains were sequenced from one sample in a study of blood T cell repertoires in COVID-19. The table came from immunoSEQ multiplex PCR; TCRdb's copy has only in-frame clones and leaves some out. The sample carries 200,000 to 250,000 clones, about four fifths recorded once. Sequenced: peripheral blood. The receptors stem from a woman at least 80 years old with acute or convalescent COVID-19.

This clone has only a few counts. The V call is TRBV6-8, the J call TRBJ2-1, with D maybe TRBD1 (6 bases). The germline CDR1 and CDR2 sequences are MNHGY and SAAAGT. The length of the CDR3 is 16 residues. The V end lost 2 bases, the J end lost 4 bases, and 15 bases lay between the germline ends. DNA of the CDR3: TGTGCCAGCAGTTACGGGGGCGCGGTTTTTTACAATGAGCAGTTCTTC. This translates into CASSYGGAVFYNEQFF.

The rearrangement joins TRBV6-5 to TRBJ1-2, with TRBD1 as a possible D gene (6 bases). Deletions cut 4 bases from V and 4 bases from J, with 16 bases between. This CDR3 contains 15 residues. Germline CDR1 and CDR2: MNHEY and SVGAGI. This chain's CDR3 is CASSLLPQGGYGYTF. In DNA, the CDR3 is TGTGCCAGCAGTTTACTCCCACAGGGTGGCTATGGCTACACCTTC.

V usage is TRBV5-1 and J usage is TRBJ1-1, with 7 bases that match TRBD1. V was clipped by 3 bases and J by 6 bases; unmatched bases: 8. The germline V gene encodes CDR1 SGHRS and CDR2 YFSETQ. This CDR3 contains 14 residues. DNA of the CDR3: TGCGCCAGCAGCTACGCACAGGGGCGGGCTGAAGCTTTCTTT. As protein: CASSYAQGRAEAFF.

For this clone: Additional DNA sequences in this sample encode the identical CDR3. CDR3 sequence reads: CASSLARVNTGELFF. In DNA form, the CDR3 reads TGTGCCAGCAGCTTAGCTCGGGTTAACACCGGGGAGCTGTTTTTT. The chain uses TRBV7-2 and TRBJ2-2; D remains unclear. Per germline, CDR1 SGHTA and CDR2 FQGNSA. Trimming stripped 0 bases from V and 2 bases from J, with 7 bases between. This CDR3 has 15 amino acids. Full variable domain (outside the CDR3, taken from reference TRBV7-2 and TRBJ2-2): GAGVSQSPSNKVTEKGKDVELRCDPISGHTALYWYRQSLGQGLEFLIYFQGNSAPDKSGLPSDRFSAERTGGSVSTLTIQRTQQEDSAVYLCASSLARVNTGELFFGEGSRLTVL.

This clone has just a few counts. This chain uses TRBV9 with TRBJ2-1, with 7 nucleotides matching TRBD1. The V gene end was trimmed by 6 bases and the J gene end by 4 bases; junction bases not matched to a gene: 10. CDR3 length: 15 residues. Germline V CDR1 and CDR2: SGDLS, YYNGEE. The CDR3 coding sequence is TGTGCCAGCACTCATTCGACAGGGTATTACAATGAGCAGTTCTTC. The encoded protein is CASTHSTGYYNEQFF. Using reference TRBV9 and TRBJ2-1 for the parts outside the CDR3, the full variable domain is DSGVTQTPKHLITATGQRVTLRCSPRSGDLSVYWYQQSLDQGLQFLIQYYNGEERAKGNILERFSAQQFPDLHSELNLSSLELGDSALYFCASTHSTGYYNEQFFGPGTRLTVL.

About this clone: Other DNA sequences within the sample encode an identical CDR3. The rearrangement joins TRBV6-6 to TRBJ2-1, with TRBD2 identical over 14 bases. The V segment lost 6 bases and the J segment 8 bases; nucleotides outside the gene matches: 6. The CDR3 spans 15 residues. CDR1 MNHNY and CDR2 SVGAGI come from the germline V gene (reference sequence). In DNA form, the CDR3 reads TGTGCCAGCAGACCCGGACTAGCGGGGGGCGATGAGCAGTTCTTC. Translating it yields CASRPGLAGGDEQFF.

CDR3 sequence (DNA): TGCGCCAGCAGCTTGGAGAAGACTAGGAACACTGAAGCTTTCTTT. This gives the protein CASSLEKTRNTEAFF. The chain has TRBV5-1 and TRBJ1-1; D ambiguous. The V and J ends lost 0 bases and 1 base respectively, with 10 bases between them. CDR3 length: 15 amino acids. CDR1 and CDR2 (germline): SGHRS, YFSETQ.

DNA of the CDR3: TGCGCCAGCACCCAAGACCCCGGGAACAATTCACCCCTCCACTTT. Amino acid sequence: CASTQDPGNNSPLHF. This chain connects TRBV5-1 to TRBJ1-6; no clear D gene. There are 15 residues in the CDR3. Trimming cost V 6 bases and J 7 bases, with 17 bases left between them. Germline-derived CDR1 and CDR2 are SGHRS and YFSETQ.

The V and J genes are TRBV28 and TRBJ1-5; 7 nucleotides line up with TRBD1. Germline CDR1 reads MDHEN; CDR2 reads SYDVKM. The V and J ends lost 6 bases and 10 bases, in that order; junction bases with no gene match: 15. CDR3 length: 15 amino acids. The CDR3 is CASRGRDSGISPQHF. The DNA for the CDR3 is TGTGCCAGCAGGGGCCGGGACAGCGGTATCAGCCCCCAGCATTTT. Combining the CDR3 with reference TRBV28 and TRBJ1-5 gives the whole variable domain DVKVTQSSRYLVKRTGEKVFLECVQDMDHENMFWYRQDPGLGLRLIYFSYDVKMKEKGDIPEGYSVSREKKERFSLILESASTNQTSMYLCASRGRDSGISPQHFGDGTRLSIL.

Here the CDR3 reads CASSPGQRYNEQFF. DNA of the CDR3: TGTGCCAGCAGTCCGGGACAGCGCTACAATGAGCAGTTCTTC. V and J are TRBV2 and TRBJ2-1, with 7 bases lining up with TRBD1. CDR1 SNHLY and CDR2 FYNNEI come from the germline V gene. This CDR3 region has 14 residues. The V gene end was trimmed by 5 bases and the J gene end by 3 bases; junction bases not matched to a gene: 4.

V usage is TRBV5-4 and J usage is TRBJ1-1; the match to TRBD1 covers 8 bases. CDR1 SGHNT and CDR2 YYREEE come from the germline V gene (reference sequence). V lost 3 bases to trimming and J lost 4 bases; unmatched junction nucleotides: 5. The CDR3 length is 14 residues. Here the CDR3 reads CASSSVQGATEAFF. In DNA form, the CDR3 reads TGTGCCAGCAGCTCGGTCCAGGGGGCCACTGAAGCTTTCTTT.

The V gene is TRBV2, the J gene TRBJ1-5; TRBD1 is a possible D gene (5 bases). Trimming left V 3 bases short and J 0 bases short, with 9 bases between. Germline-derived CDR1 and CDR2 are SNHLY and FYNNEI. The CDR3 has 15 amino acids. Here the CDR3 reads CASSEGGDSNQPQHF. The CDR3 coding sequence is TGTGCCAGCAGTGAGGGAGGGGATAGCAATCAGCCCCAGCATTTT.

This chain joins TRBV7-2 and TRBJ1-1; possible D gene TRBD1, 6 bases. The germline V and J ends were trimmed by 1 base and 3 bases, with 18 bases remaining between them. Germline V lookup: CDR1 SGHTA, CDR2 FQGNSA. The CDR3 totals 17 residues. The CDR3 sequence is CASSLGGTRLFHTEAFF. Here the CDR3 DNA reads TGTGCCAGCAGCTTAGGGGGGACACGATTATTCCACACTGAAGCTTTCTTT.

This rearrangement joins TRBV5-4 to TRBJ1-4; 7 nucleotides align to TRBD1. Germline CDR1 is SGHNT and CDR2 is YYREEE (reference sequence). The length of the CDR3 is 15 residues. Trimming removed 2 bases from V and 3 bases from J; junction bases left unmatched: 4. CDR3 bases: TGTGCCAGCAGCTTACAGACAGGGCCTAATGAAAAACTGTTTTTT. Encoded protein: CASSLQTGPNEKLFF.

The chain combines TRBV2 with TRBJ1-2; TRBD1 is a possible D gene (5 bases). The CDR3 spans 15 residues. The V and J ends lost 6 bases and 8 bases respectively, with 22 bases between them. Germline loops: CDR1 SNHLY, CDR2 FYNNEI. CDR3 amino acids: CASSFTDTPRVGYTF. The CDR3 DNA reads as TGTGCCAGCAGCTTCACGGACACTCCAAGAGTGGGCTACACCTTC. Looking up the rest from reference TRBV2 and TRBJ1-2 gives the full variable domain: EPEVTQTPSHQVTQMGQEVILRCVPISNHLYFYWYRQILGQKVEFLVSFYNNEISEKSEIFDDQFSVERPDGSNFTLKIRSTKLEDSAMYFCASSFTDTPRVGYTFGSGTRLTVV.

The V gene is TRBV7-9, the J gene TRBJ1-3, with D perhaps matching TRBD1 (6 bases). Trimming removed 6 bases at V and 1 base at J, with 10 bases between. CDR3 length: 14 amino acids. The germline V gene encodes CDR1 SEHNR and CDR2 FQNEAQ (reference sequence). CDR3 nucleotides: TGTGCCAGCAGACTTGGACAGTCTGGAAACACCATATATTTT. It specifies CASRLGQSGNTIYF.

This clone was seen a few times. This sequence joins TRBV27 and TRBJ1-1; TRBD1 is a possible D gene (6 bases). The CDR3 totals 16 residues. Between the trimmed V and J ends, which lost 6 bases and 3 bases, there was a span of 20 bases. Germline-derived CDR1 and CDR2 are MNHEY and SMNVEV (reference sequence). CDR3 protein: CASSTLWGGGDTEAFF. The CDR3 DNA is TGTGCCAGCAGCACCCTCTGGGGGGGCGGGGACACTGAAGCTTTCTTT.

The chain employs TRBV6-5 and TRBJ1-2, with TRBD1 matching 10 bases. J was trimmed by 8 bases and V by 5 bases; bases with no gene match: 11. In germline, CDR1 is MNHEY, CDR2 SVGAGI. The CDR3 runs 15 residues. CDR3 DNA: TGTGCCAGCAGTCGAACCGGGACAGGGGTCCGCGGCTACACCTTC. It specifies CASSRTGTGVRGYTF.

The chain uses TRBV10-3 and TRBJ1-1; 11 bases agree with TRBD1. The germline CDR1 and CDR2 sequences are ENHRY and SYGVKD. The CDR3 length is 16 residues. Trimming at V came to 4 bases and at J to 7 bases, leaving 11 bases not matched to a gene. The CDR3, as DNA: TGTGCCATCAGTGGGGCCCCGGGACAGGGGGTTTATGAAGCTTTCTTT. This gives the protein CAISGAPGQGVYEAFF.

This rearrangement joins TRBV7-6 to TRBJ2-1; 10 positions agree with TRBD2. The J segment lost 5 bases and the V segment lost 3 bases, leaving 1 base of the junction unmatched. This CDR3 spans 14 amino acids. Germline V gene lookup returns CDR1 SGHVS and CDR2 FNYEAQ. CDR3 sequence: CASSFTSGDNEQFF. The CDR3 region has the DNA TGTGCCAGCAGCTTCACTAGCGGGGACAATGAGCAGTTCTTC.

This clone was counted between two and nine times. The CDR3 DNA reads TGTGCCAGCAGTGTGACACCTTCCTACGAGCAGTACTTC. Translated, it gives CASSVTPSYEQYF. The rearrangement uses TRBV28 and TRBJ2-7; D is uncertain. The V gene lost 5 bases and the J gene lost 1 base, with 9 bases spanning the gap. Germline assignment: CDR1 MDHEN and CDR2 SYDVKM. This CDR3 region has 13 residues.

This clone was detected a few times. The V and J genes are TRBV6-5 and TRBJ1-5; 11 bases are a match to TRBD1. Unmatched junction bases numbered 5, after V lost 6 bases and J lost 7 bases. CDR1 and CDR2 from the germline V gene are MNHEY and SVGAGI. The CDR3 length is 14 residues. The CDR3 sequence: CASRDRGPAQPQHF. CDR3 coding DNA: TGTGCCAGCAGGGACAGGGGGCCGGCGCAGCCCCAGCATTTT.

This sequence joins TRBV7-2 and TRBJ1-6; D unclear. Germline V gene lookup returns CDR1 SGHTA and CDR2 FQGNSA. Trimming pared 1 base from V and 13 bases from J, leaving 17 bases between. The CDR3 spans 15 residues. CDR3 region: CASSLVEGGLGPLHF. In DNA, the CDR3 is TGTGCCAGCAGCTTAGTAGAGGGCGGCCTGGGGCCCCTCCACTTT.

The CDR3 is CASSRALGTGPYNEQFF. The CDR3 DNA sequence: TGTGCCAGTAGTAGGGCCCTAGGGACAGGACCCTACAATGAGCAGTTCTTC. The V and J genes are TRBV19 and TRBJ2-1; 8 nucleotides match TRBD1. V was pared by 4 bases and J by 2 bases, with 10 bases of the junction left unmatched. Per the germline V gene, CDR1 is LNHDA and CDR2 is SQIVND (reference sequence). There are 17 residues in the CDR3.

CDR3 protein: CASSESGGFGEQFF. As DNA, the CDR3 is TGCGCCAGCAGTGAGTCGGGGGGTTTTGGTGAGCAGTTCTTC. The chain couples TRBV10-2 to TRBJ2-1; D perhaps matches TRBD2 (6 bases). Per the germline V gene, CDR1 is WSHSY and CDR2 is SAAADI. Trimming cost V 0 bases and J 9 bases, with 12 bases left between them. The CDR3 is 14 residues long.

The CDR3 DNA reads as TGTGCCAGCAGCCTCGGACAGGGAAACACCATATATTTT. Translating it yields CASSLGQGNTIYF. J is TRBJ1-3 and V is TRBV28; TRBD1 might be the D (6 bases). V was pared by 6 bases and J by 4 bases, with 10 bases between. This CDR3 has 13 residues. CDR1 and CDR2 from the germline V gene are MDHEN and SYDVKM.

This chain joins TRBV13 and TRBJ1-6; 7 bases are a match to TRBD1. The V gene end was trimmed by 5 bases and the J gene end by 6 bases; junction bases not matched to a gene: 7. Germline-derived CDR1 and CDR2 are PRHDT and FYEKMQ (reference sequence). The CDR3 sequence is 15 residues long. CDR3 in DNA: TGTGCCAGCAGCCCTGGGACAGCTTTTAATTCACCCCTCCACTTT. Protein: CASSPGTAFNSPLHF. The full variable domain, completed using reference TRBV13 and TRBJ1-6, is AAGVIQSPRHLIKEKRETATLKCYPIPRHDTVYWYQQGPGQDPQFLISFYEKMQSDKGSIPDRFSAQQFSDYHSELNMSSLELGDSALYFCASSPGTAFNSPLHFGNGTRLTVT.

This clone was seen once. The chain uses TRBV12-3 or TRBV12-4 and TRBJ1-2, with D uncertain. This CDR3 is built from 13 residues. Trimming pared 6 bases from V and 3 bases from J, leaving 11 bases between. This CDR3 is CASRRSNYYGYTF. CDR3 bases: TGTGCCAGCAGGCGTAGTAATTACTATGGCTACACCTTC.

J is TRBJ1-1 and V is TRBV7-2; the D gene is possibly TRBD1 (5 bases). Deletions cut 5 bases from V and 11 bases from J, with 15 bases between. The germline V gene encodes CDR1 SGHTA and CDR2 FQGNSA. This CDR3 is built from 12 residues. CDR3 in amino acids: CASSLPRGWAFF. CDR3 nucleotide sequence: TGTGCCAGCAGCCTGCCTCGGGGGTGGGCTTTCTTT.

V is TRBV7-2 and J is TRBJ1-4; D remains unclear. Deletions cut 2 bases from V and 5 bases from J, with 3 bases between. The CDR3 loop spans 12 amino acids. Germline assignment: CDR1 SGHTA and CDR2 FQGNSA. The CDR3 spells CASSLPNEKLFF. The CDR3, as DNA: TGTGCCAGCAGCTTACCGAATGAAAAACTGTTTTTT.

This chain uses TRBV28 with TRBJ1-2; D is perhaps TRBD1 (6 bases). V lost 2 bases and J 7 bases, leaving 20 bases between the germline ends. There are 16 residues in the CDR3. Germline values: CDR1 MDHEN, CDR2 SYDVKM. CDR3 nucleotides: TGTGCCAGCAGTTTAGAGGTCAGGGGCCGAAAGTTTGGCTACACCTTC. This encodes CASSLEVRGRKFGYTF.